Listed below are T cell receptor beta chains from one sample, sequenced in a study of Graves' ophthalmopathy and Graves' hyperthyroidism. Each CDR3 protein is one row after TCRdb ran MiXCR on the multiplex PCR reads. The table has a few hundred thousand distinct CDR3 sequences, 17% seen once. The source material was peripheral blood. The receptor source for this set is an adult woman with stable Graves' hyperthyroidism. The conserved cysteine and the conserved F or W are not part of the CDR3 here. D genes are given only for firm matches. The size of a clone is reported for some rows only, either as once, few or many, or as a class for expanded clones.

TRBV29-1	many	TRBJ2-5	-	SVGGEGGETQY
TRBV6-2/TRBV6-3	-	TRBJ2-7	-	ASSYSTRVRRSREQY
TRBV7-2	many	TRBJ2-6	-	ASSAQDSGANVLT
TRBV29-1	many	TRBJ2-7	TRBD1	SVMDRGEQY
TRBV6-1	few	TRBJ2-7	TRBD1	ASRLTGSHEQY
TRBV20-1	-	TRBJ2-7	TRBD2	SAMPGLVPEQY
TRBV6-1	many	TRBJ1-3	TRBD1	ASKLDRGNTIY
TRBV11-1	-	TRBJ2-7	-	ASSLGGESSYEQY
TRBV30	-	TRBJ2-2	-	AWRGSGGTGELF
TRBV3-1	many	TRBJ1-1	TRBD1	ASSQGTGGQAF
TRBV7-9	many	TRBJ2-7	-	ASSLELYEQY
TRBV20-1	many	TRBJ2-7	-	SASGLAPYEQY
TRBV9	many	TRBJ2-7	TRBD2	ASSVGLAGPYEQY
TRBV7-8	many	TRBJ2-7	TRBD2	ASSLGGRQSGQY
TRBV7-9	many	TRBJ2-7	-	ASSLTTTPEQY
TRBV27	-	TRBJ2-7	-	ASLLLESYEQY
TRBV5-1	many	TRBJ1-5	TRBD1	ASSADRGQPQH
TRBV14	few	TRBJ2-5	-	ASSQNRQETQY
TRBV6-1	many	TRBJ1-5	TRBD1	ASSPGQGSNQPQH
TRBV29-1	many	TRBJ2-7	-	SVEQGYEQY
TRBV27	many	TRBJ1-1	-	ASSPAYMNTEAF
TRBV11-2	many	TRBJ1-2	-	ASSLKGRSSDSDYGYT
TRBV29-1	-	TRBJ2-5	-	SVEALRMKTQY
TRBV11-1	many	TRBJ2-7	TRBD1	ASSLVETGKFPYEQY
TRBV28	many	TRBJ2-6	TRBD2	ASSLRGGTLSANVLT
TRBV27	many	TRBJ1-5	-	ASSLLQEGQPQH
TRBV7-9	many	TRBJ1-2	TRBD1	ASSPTGQRNYGYT
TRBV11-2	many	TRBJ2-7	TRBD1	ASSLGDSTYEQY
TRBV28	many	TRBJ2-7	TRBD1	ASSLTLLTGGYEQY
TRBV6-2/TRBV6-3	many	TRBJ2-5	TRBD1	ASSSVRGPETQY
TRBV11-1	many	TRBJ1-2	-	ASSLVEGNDGNYGYT
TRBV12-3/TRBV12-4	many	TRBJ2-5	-	ASSLYQGGETQY
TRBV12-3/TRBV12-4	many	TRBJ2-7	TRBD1	ASSSPDRGEDEQY
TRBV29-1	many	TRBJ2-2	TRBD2	SVWVSGSSGELF
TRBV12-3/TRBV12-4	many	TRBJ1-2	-	ASSFLSGNGYT
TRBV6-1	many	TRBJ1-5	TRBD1	ASSKQGAINQPQH
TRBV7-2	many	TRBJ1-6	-	ASSLVPLGYSPLH
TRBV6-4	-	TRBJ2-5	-	ASGRGYQETQY
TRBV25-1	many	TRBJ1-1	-	ASSPRGSATEAF
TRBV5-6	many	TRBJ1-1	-	ASRSTTGLTEAF
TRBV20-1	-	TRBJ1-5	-	SSGRPQSNQPQH
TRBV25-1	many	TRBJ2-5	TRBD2	ASSELAGTRGETQY